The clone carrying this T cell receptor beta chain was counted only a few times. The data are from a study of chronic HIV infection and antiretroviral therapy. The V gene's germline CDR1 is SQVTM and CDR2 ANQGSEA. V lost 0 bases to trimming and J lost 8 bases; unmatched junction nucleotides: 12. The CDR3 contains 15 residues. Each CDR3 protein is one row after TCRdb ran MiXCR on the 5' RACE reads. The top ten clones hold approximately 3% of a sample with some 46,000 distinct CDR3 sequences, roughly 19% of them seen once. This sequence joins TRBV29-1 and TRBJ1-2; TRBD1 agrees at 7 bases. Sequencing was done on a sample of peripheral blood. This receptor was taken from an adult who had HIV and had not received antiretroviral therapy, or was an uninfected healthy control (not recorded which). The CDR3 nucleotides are TGCAGCGTTGAAGACCAACAGGGGATGGCTGGGGGCTACACCTTC. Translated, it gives CSVEDQQGMAGGYTF.